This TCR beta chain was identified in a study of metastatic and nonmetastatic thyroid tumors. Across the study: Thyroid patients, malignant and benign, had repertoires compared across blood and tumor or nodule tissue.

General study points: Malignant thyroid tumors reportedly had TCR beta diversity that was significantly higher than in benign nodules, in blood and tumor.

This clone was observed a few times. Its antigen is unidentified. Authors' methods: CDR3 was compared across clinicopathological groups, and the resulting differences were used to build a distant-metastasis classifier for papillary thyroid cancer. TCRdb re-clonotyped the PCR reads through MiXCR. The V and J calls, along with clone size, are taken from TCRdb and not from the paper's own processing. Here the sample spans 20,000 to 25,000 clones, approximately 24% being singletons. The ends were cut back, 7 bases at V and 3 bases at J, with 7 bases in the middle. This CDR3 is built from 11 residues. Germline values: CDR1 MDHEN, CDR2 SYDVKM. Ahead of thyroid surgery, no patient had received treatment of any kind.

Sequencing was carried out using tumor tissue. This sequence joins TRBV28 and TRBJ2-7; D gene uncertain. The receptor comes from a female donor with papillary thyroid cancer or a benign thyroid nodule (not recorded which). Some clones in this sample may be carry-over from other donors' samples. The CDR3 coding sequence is TGTGCCAGCACCGACAACTACGAGCAGTACTTC. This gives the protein CASTDNYEQYF.